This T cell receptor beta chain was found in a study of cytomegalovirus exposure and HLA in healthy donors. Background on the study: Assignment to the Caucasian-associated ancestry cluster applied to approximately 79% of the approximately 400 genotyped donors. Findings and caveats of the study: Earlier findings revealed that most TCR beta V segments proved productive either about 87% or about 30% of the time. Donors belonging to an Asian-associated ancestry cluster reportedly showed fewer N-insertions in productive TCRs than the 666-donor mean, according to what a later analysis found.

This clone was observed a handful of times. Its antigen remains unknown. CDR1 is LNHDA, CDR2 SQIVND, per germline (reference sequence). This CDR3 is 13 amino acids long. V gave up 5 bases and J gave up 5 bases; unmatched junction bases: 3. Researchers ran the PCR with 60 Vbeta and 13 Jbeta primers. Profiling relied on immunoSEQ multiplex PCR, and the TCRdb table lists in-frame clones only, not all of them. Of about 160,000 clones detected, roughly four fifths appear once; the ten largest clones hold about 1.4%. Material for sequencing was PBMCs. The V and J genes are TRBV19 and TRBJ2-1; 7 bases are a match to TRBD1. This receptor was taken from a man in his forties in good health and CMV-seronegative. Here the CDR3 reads CASSYGTDNEQFF. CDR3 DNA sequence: TGTGCCAGTAGTTACGGGACAGACAATGAGCAGTTCTTC.